What follows are 19 T cell receptor beta chains derived from one specimen sequenced in a study of T cells in Graves' hyperthyroidism and ophthalmopathy. RNA transcripts provided the source from which TCR beta CDR3 regions were amplified. HTBI primers were employed in a first-round RT-PCR of the TCR CDR3. TCRdb processed the multiplex PCR reads anew with MiXCR; each CDR3 protein has one entry. The table includes about 260,000 distinct CDR3 sequences, 20% to 25% detected once. Sample: blood. The source of these receptors is a man in his thirties or forties with Graves' ophthalmopathy.

This clonotype was counted ten times or more. This chain uses TRBV20-1 with TRBJ2-1; 8 bases match TRBD2. V lost 6 bases, J lost 2 bases, and 9 bases stayed unmatched. CDR1 DFQATT and CDR2 SNEGSKA come from the germline V gene (reference sequence). CDR3 length equals 15 residues. The CDR3: CSAARAGAPYNEQFF. The CDR3 DNA sequence: TGCAGTGCCGCCCGAGCGGGAGCTCCCTACAATGAGCAGTTCTTC.

This clonotype was counted between two and nine times. V usage is TRBV12-3 or TRBV12-4 and J usage is TRBJ2-1; 7 bases map to TRBD1. The CDR3 covers 13 residues. V lost 5 bases to trimming and J lost 7 bases; unmatched junction nucleotides: 5. The CDR3: CASSRQGGNEQFF. CDR3 bases: TGTGCCAGCAGTCGACAGGGCGGGAATGAGCAGTTCTTC.

The chain employs TRBV6-1 and TRBJ2-5; possibly TRBD2 for D (7 bases). The CDR3 has 15 amino acids. Germline V gene lookup returns CDR1 MNHNS and CDR2 SASEGT. Trimming took 8 bases from V and 5 from J, leaving 21 bases between them. The DNA of the CDR3 is TGTGCCAGCCAAGAGGGGGGGGCACGCGTGGAGACCCAGTACTTC. Translating gives CASQEGGARVETQYF.

J is TRBJ2-5 and V is TRBV18; TRBD2 agrees at 11 bases. Germline V gives CDR1 KGHSH, CDR2 LQKENI. V dropped 6 bases and J dropped 5; count of bases not matched to a gene: 11. The CDR3 spans 16 residues. For the CDR3, the DNA is TGTGCCAGCTCCGATAAGAGACTAGCGGGGACGGAGACCCAGTACTTC. Translation gives CASSDKRLAGTETQYF.

The sample holds many counts of this clonotype. This sequence joins TRBV3-1 and TRBJ1-1; TRBD1 matches at 7 bases. With 5 bases clipped from V and 7 bases from J, the junction kept 10 bases outside the gene matches. Per the germline V gene, CDR1 is LGHDT and CDR2 is YNNKEL (reference sequence). This CDR3 spans 14 amino acids. The CDR3 nucleotides are TGTGCCAGCAGCTTCGGACAGGCAGGGGGTGAAGCTTTCTTT. Protein sequence: CASSFGQAGGEAFF. Using reference TRBV3-1 and TRBJ1-1 for the parts outside the CDR3, the full variable domain is DTAVSQTPKYLVTQMGNDKSIKCEQNLGHDTMYWYKQDSKKFLKIMFSYNNKELIINETVPNRFSPKSPDKAHLNLHINSLELGDSAVYFCASSFGQAGGEAFFGQGTRLTVV.

This clonotype was counted many times. The chain has TRBV3-1 and TRBJ1-2, with no clear D. Germline values: CDR1 LGHDT, CDR2 YNNKEL (reference sequence). This CDR3 has 13 residues. V gave up 3 bases and J gave up 6 bases, with 11 bases separating them. The CDR3 loop is CASSQTSGDGYTF. The CDR3, as DNA: TGTGCCAGCAGCCAGACCAGTGGAGATGGCTACACCTTC.

The chain is built from TRBV10-3 and TRBJ2-5, with a weak D call TRBD1 (6 bases). Germline loops: CDR1 ENHRY, CDR2 SYGVKD. V was pared by 0 bases and J by 1 base, with 6 bases between. The CDR3 is made up of 14 amino acids. The CDR3 DNA reads TGTGCCATCAGTGAGTCGACAGGCCAAGAGACCCAGTACTTC. It specifies CAISESTGQETQYF.

In this sample, this clonotype turned up a few times. The chain recombines TRBV20-1 with TRBJ1-2; no reliable D call. This CDR3 contains 12 residues. V was clipped by 3 bases and J by 7 bases, with 12 bases between them. CDR1 DFQATT and CDR2 SNEGSKA come from the germline V gene (reference sequence). CDR3 region: CSASLGSRGYTF. DNA of the CDR3: TGCAGTGCTAGCCTAGGGTCTCGTGGCTACACCTTC.

Ten or more counts support this clonotype. CDR3 nucleotide sequence: TGTGCCAGCAGTTTATCAGGGGACGCTCGGTACGAGCAGTACTTC. Its translation is CASSLSGDARYEQYF. The rearrangement uses TRBV28 and TRBJ2-7; D might be TRBD1 (6 bases). This CDR3 comprises 15 residues. The germline gives CDR1 MDHEN, CDR2 SYDVKM. V lost 1 base to trimming and J lost 4 bases, with 14 bases between them.

This clonotype was seen only a few times. The rearrangement joins TRBV2 to TRBJ1-5; a weak D match, TRBD1 (6 bases). Germline V gene data show CDR1 as SNHLY and CDR2 as FYNNEI. V was cut by 3 bases and J by 4 bases, with 10 bases left in between. The CDR3 has 14 residues. CDR3 sequence reads: CASSEDSGNQPQHF. The CDR3 DNA reads as TGTGCCAGCAGTGAGGACAGCGGAAATCAGCCCCAGCATTTT.

This clonotype was observed a few times. This chain connects TRBV20-1 to TRBJ2-1; D not resolved. Germline-derived CDR1 and CDR2 are DFQATT and SNEGSKA (reference sequence). Deletions cut 2 bases from V and 7 bases from J, with 6 bases between. The CDR3 extends over 11 amino acids. The CDR3 sequence is CSARSLNEQFF. CDR3 bases: TGCAGTGCTAGAAGTCTGAATGAGCAGTTCTTC.

The rearrangement links TRBV28 to TRBJ1-1; TRBD1 matches at 9 bases. The CDR3 loop spans 17 amino acids. The germline CDR1 and CDR2 sequences are MDHEN and SYDVKM. V dropped 2 bases and J dropped 0; count of bases not matched to a gene: 7. The CDR3 bases are TGTGCCAGCAGTTTACCTCCGGGACAGGGTATGAACACTGAAGCTTTCTTT. This translates into CASSLPPGQGMNTEAFF.

This clonotype was observed a few times. V usage is TRBV5-6 and J usage is TRBJ2-7; 9 bases fit TRBD1. V lost 5 bases, J lost 2 bases, and 8 bases stayed unmatched. In germline, CDR1 is SGHDT, CDR2 YYEEEE. CDR3 length: 15 residues. CDR3 nucleotides: TGTGCCAGCAGTTTTGGGACAGGGATGCCCTACGAGCAGTACTTC. Protein product: CASSFGTGMPYEQYF.

The chain combines TRBV6-9 with TRBJ1-1; no reliable D call. V was shortened by 2 bases and J by 4 bases, with 5 bases between the two germline ends. This CDR3 comprises 12 residues. Germline CDR1 and CDR2: MNHGY and SVAAGI. For the CDR3, the DNA is TGTGCCAGCAGTTATCACCTCACTGAAGCTTTCTTT. Translated: CASSYHLTEAFF.

This chain joins TRBV25-1 and TRBJ2-5; 13 positions match TRBD2. Per the germline V gene, CDR1 is MGHDK and CDR2 is SYGVNS. V was clipped by 6 bases and J by 2 bases; unmatched bases: 6. The CDR3 runs 16 residues. CDR3 coding DNA: TGTGCCAGCAGCGATCCGGGACTAGCGGGGCAAGAGACCCAGTACTTC. It encodes CASSDPGLAGQETQYF.

The chain employs TRBV20-1 and TRBJ2-3, with D unresolved. Per germline, CDR1 DFQATT and CDR2 SNEGSKA (reference sequence). The CDR3 is 11 residues long. Trimming took 5 bases from V and 6 from J, leaving 9 bases between them. The CDR3: CSASPGDTQYF. The CDR3 DNA sequence: TGCAGTGCTTCACCCGGGGATACGCAGTATTTT.

The chain recombines TRBV20-1 with TRBJ2-6; D is possibly TRBD1 or TRBD2 (5 bases each). Trimming removed 2 bases at V and 2 bases at J, with 22 bases between. This CDR3 is built from 19 residues. Per the germline V gene, CDR1 is DFQATT and CDR2 is SNEGSKA (reference sequence). The CDR3 here is CSARPAGTWGGPGANVLTF. The CDR3 coding sequence is TGCAGTGCTAGACCGGCCGGGACGTGGGGTGGGCCTGGGGCCAACGTCCTGACTTTC.

This clonotype appeared a few times. The chain couples TRBV10-3 to TRBJ1-1, with D maybe TRBD1 (5 bases). The CDR3 runs to 15 residues. CDR1 and CDR2 from the germline V gene are ENHRY and SYGVKD. V was cut by 0 bases and J by 4 bases, with 12 bases left in between. CDR3 nucleotide sequence: TGTGCCATCAGTGAGTCGACCGTCGGGGGCACTGAAGCTTTCTTT. Translated: CAISESTVGGTEAFF.

Concerning this clonotype: A clone one base away is much larger, so this may be a read error. V is TRBV28 and J is TRBJ2-3; TRBD2 aligns across 7 bases. The CDR3 is 18 amino acids. The germline V gene has CDR1 MDHEN and CDR2 SYDVKM. V was clipped by 8 bases and J by 4 bases; unmatched bases: 21. CDR3 DNA sequence: TGTGCCAGCTGCAAGTTATGGGGGGGAGGGCCGTCCCCAGATACGCAGTATTTT. It encodes CASCKLWGGGPSPDTQYF.